These 27 T cell receptor beta chains share one sample of origin, sequenced in a study of T cell changes during pregnancy in multiple sclerosis. This table comes from immunoSEQ multiplex PCR, and its TCRdb copy is limited to in-frame clones, with some not included. The data hold roughly 87,000 clones, with 85% to 95% observed a single time. The sample was peripheral blood, taken in the third trimester of pregnancy. The source of these receptors is a female donor in good health, enrolled as a control in a pregnancy study.

The chain combines TRBV27 with TRBJ2-3, with a weak D call TRBD1 (5 bases). There are 11 residues in the CDR3. Deletions cut 8 bases from V and 9 bases from J, with 12 bases between. In germline, CDR1 is MNHEY, CDR2 SMNVEV (reference sequence). The CDR3 region is CASRQGGTQYF. The CDR3, as DNA: TGTGCCAGCCGGCAGGGTGGCACGCAGTATTTT.

This chain connects TRBV7-2 to TRBJ1-1; D remains unclear. CDR3 length: 13 amino acids. Between the trimmed V and J ends, which lost 1 base and 4 bases, there was a span of 7 bases. Looked up from germline, CDR1 is SGHTA and CDR2 is FQGNSA. CDR3 in amino acids: CASSLGHSTEAFF. CDR3 DNA sequence: TGTGCCAGCAGCTTAGGACACTCCACTGAAGCTTTCTTT.

CDR3 in amino acids: CASSAGGETQYF. The CDR3 DNA sequence: TGTGCCAGCAGCGCCGGCGGGGAGACCCAGTACTTC. The rearrangement joins TRBV6-5 to TRBJ2-5; possibly TRBD2 for D (5 bases). CDR3 size: 12 residues. Germline assignment: CDR1 MNHEY and CDR2 SVGAGI. Between the trimmed V and J ends, which lost 6 bases and 5 bases, there was a span of 10 bases.

The chain has TRBV5-6 and TRBJ2-7, with TRBD2 as a possible D gene (6 bases). The CDR3 length is 16 residues. CDR1 and CDR2 (germline): SGHDT, YYEEEE. Trimming removed 0 bases from V and 3 bases from J, with 16 bases in between. The CDR3 spells CASSLGGDQTGYEQYF. The CDR3 DNA reads as TGTGCCAGCAGCTTGGGGGGGGACCAGACGGGCTACGAGCAGTACTTC.

The chain employs TRBV6-1 and TRBJ2-7, with 15 bases that match TRBD2. CDR1 is MNHNS and CDR2 is SASEGT in the germline V gene. This CDR3 has 15 amino acids. V gave up 4 bases and J gave up 5 bases; unmatched junction bases: 3. CDR3 DNA sequence: TGTGCCAGCAGTGGGACTAGCGGGAGGGTTGACGAGCAGTACTTC. Its translation: CASSGTSGRVDEQYF.

This sequence joins TRBV7-2 and TRBJ2-2, with 8 nucleotides matching TRBD2. The germline V gene has CDR1 SGHTA and CDR2 FQGNSA. V shed 1 base and J 6 bases; nucleotides not matched to a gene: 4. This CDR3 is 15 amino acids long. CDR3 in amino acids: CASSLELAGAGELFF. The CDR3 coding sequence is TGTGCCAGCAGCTTAGAGCTAGCGGGTGCCGGGGAGCTGTTTTTT.

V is TRBV19 and J is TRBJ2-5; 8 positions match TRBD2. In germline, CDR1 is LNHDA, CDR2 SQIVND (reference sequence). The CDR3 is 15 residues long. Trimming cost V 3 bases and J 5 bases; bases outside gene matches: 8. CDR3 DNA: TGTGCCAGTAGTATCGGGGGGGCAGGAGGGGAGACCCAGTACTTC. Encoded protein: CASSIGGAGGETQYF.

This clone was counted a single time. The chain carries TRBV7-9 and TRBJ2-7, with 8 bases matching TRBD2. The junction had 12 bases not matched to a gene; V was cut back by 5 bases and J by 6 bases. The CDR3 is 15 residues long. Germline CDR1 and CDR2: SEHNR and FQNEAQ (reference sequence). The CDR3 here is CASSPREAGAPEQYF. CDR3 DNA: TGTGCCAGCAGCCCGAGAGAAGCGGGAGCACCCGAGCAGTACTTC.

As to this clone: This specimen includes other DNA sequences encoding the same CDR3. The gene calls are TRBV5-1 and TRBJ1-1; 8 bases align to TRBD1. This CDR3 is built from 15 residues. V lost 0 bases and J lost 0; bases outside the gene matches: 1. Per germline, CDR1 SGHRS and CDR2 YFSETQ. This CDR3 is CASSLARGLNTEAFF. CDR3 coding DNA: TGCGCCAGCAGCTTGGCCAGGGGGCTGAACACTGAAGCTTTCTTT.

The chain's CDR3 is CASSTEGPGELFF. The CDR3 DNA follows: TGCGCCAGCAGCACGGAGGGACCCGGGGAGCTGTTTTTT. V usage is TRBV4-1 and J usage is TRBJ2-2; D may be TRBD2 (6 bases). The V gene's germline CDR1 is MGHRA and CDR2 YSYEKL. The CDR3 totals 13 residues. V was trimmed by 5 bases and J by 6 bases, leaving 10 bases between them.

CDR3 residues: CASSIVRGVVNEQFF. The CDR3, as DNA: TGTGCCAGTAGTATAGTCAGGGGAGTTGTGAATGAGCAGTTCTTC. The chain joins TRBV19 to TRBJ2-1, with D possibly matching TRBD1 (6 bases). The CDR3 runs 15 residues. Germline V gene data show CDR1 as LNHDA and CDR2 as SQIVND (reference sequence). Between the trimmed V and J ends, which lost 1 base and 7 bases, there was a span of 14 bases.

V and J are TRBV5-1 and TRBJ2-3; 13 nucleotides agree with TRBD2. Per the germline V gene, CDR1 is SGHRS and CDR2 is YFSETQ. This CDR3 comprises 16 residues. The trim removed 5 bases at V and 3 bases at J, leaving 6 bases unmatched. The CDR3, as DNA: TGCGCCAGCAGATCCGGACTAGCGGGAGAGACAGATACGCAGTATTTT. Its translation is CASRSGLAGETDTQYF.

This chain connects TRBV5-1 to TRBJ1-1; unclear D gene. The CDR3 is made up of 15 amino acids. Germline V gives CDR1 SGHRS, CDR2 YFSETQ. Trimming stripped 1 base from V and 1 base from J, with 11 bases between. The CDR3 DNA reads as TGCGCCAGCAGCTTGTACGGGAATCAGAACACTGAAGCTTTCTTT. Protein sequence: CASSLYGNQNTEAFF.

This clone was observed a few times. CDR3 in amino acids: CASSEAQGFQFLSGYTF. The CDR3 nucleotides are TGTGCCAGCAGTGAAGCGCAGGGATTCCAATTTCTAAGCGGCTACACCTTC. The genes are TRBV6-1 and TRBJ1-2, with D possibly TRBD1 on 5 matching bases. In germline, CDR1 is MNHNS, CDR2 SASEGT. Between the trimmed V and J ends, which lost 0 bases and 8 bases, there was a span of 22 bases. The CDR3 extends over 17 amino acids.

The CDR3 spells CASSTNRDKNPQYF. CDR3 nucleotide sequence: TGTGCCAGCAGTACAAACCGGGACAAGAATCCGCAGTATTTT. The chain joins TRBV27 to TRBJ2-3; the D gene is possibly TRBD1 (6 bases). Germline V gene sequence: CDR1 MNHEY, CDR2 SMNVEV (reference sequence). V shed 5 bases and J shed 10 bases, with 19 bases lying between them. This CDR3 contains 14 residues.

The chain is built from TRBV7-2 and TRBJ2-1; 11 bases align to TRBD2. There are 13 residues in the CDR3. CDR1 SGHTA and CDR2 FQGNSA come from the germline V gene. V lost 7 bases, J lost 8 bases, and 4 bases stayed unmatched. CDR3: CASKTSGIYEQFF. Written as DNA, the CDR3 is TGTGCCAGCAAGACTAGCGGGATCTATGAGCAGTTCTTC.

The CDR3 here is CATSRGLAGAYEQYF. Written as DNA, the CDR3 is TGTGCCACCAGCAGGGGACTAGCGGGAGCCTACGAGCAGTACTTC. The chain joins TRBV15 to TRBJ2-7; the match to TRBD2 covers 14 bases. CDR1 is LNHNV and CDR2 is YYDKDF in the germline V gene (reference sequence). The CDR3 has 15 residues. V trimming: 3 bases; J trimming: 2 bases; junction bases outside the gene matches: 0.

This chain links TRBV27 with TRBJ2-1, with TRBD2 matching 7 bases. Germline trimming cut 1 base from V and 9 bases from J; bases unmatched to any gene: 3. Per the germline V gene, CDR1 is MNHEY and CDR2 is SMNVEV (reference sequence). The CDR3 extends over 13 amino acids. CDR3 DNA sequence: TGTGCCAGCAGTTTATATAGGGAGGGTGAGCAGTTCTTC. Translating it yields CASSLYREGEQFF.

This clone was detected a few times. The rearrangement joins TRBV19 to TRBJ1-2; D gene uncertain. This CDR3 spans 13 amino acids. CDR1 LNHDA and CDR2 SQIVND come from the germline V gene (reference sequence). With 5 bases removed from V and 4 bases from J, the gap between germline ends came to 11 bases. CDR3 loop: CASSPEGGYGYTF. CDR3 sequence (DNA): TGTGCCAGTAGTCCGGAGGGAGGCTATGGCTACACCTTC.

V and J are TRBV4-1 and TRBJ2-2; the match to TRBD1 covers 10 bases. V was clipped by 4 bases and J by 9 bases; unmatched bases: 17. From germline, CDR1 is MGHRA and CDR2 YSYEKL. This CDR3 contains 18 residues. CDR3 loop: CASSPKTQAGTGDRELFF. For the CDR3, the DNA is TGCGCCAGCAGCCCCAAAACGCAAGCCGGGACAGGGGACCGGGAGCTGTTTTTT.

V usage is TRBV28 and J usage is TRBJ2-7; 7 bases align to TRBD2. The CDR3 is 16 amino acids. V trimming: 4 bases; J trimming: 2 bases; junction bases outside the gene matches: 11. Germline CDR1 reads MDHEN; CDR2 reads SYDVKM. The CDR3 sequence is CASSSLVAGPTYEQYF. Written as DNA, the CDR3 is TGTGCCAGCAGTTCTCTTGTAGCGGGTCCTACCTACGAGCAGTACTTC.

The V and J genes are TRBV10-3 and TRBJ2-3, with 11 bases fitting TRBD1. Germline V gives CDR1 ENHRY, CDR2 SYGVKD. V lost 0 bases and J lost 1; bases outside the gene matches: 6. This CDR3 region has 18 residues. The CDR3 DNA sequence: TGTGCCATCAGTGAGTCGGGGGGGACAGGGGGTCGCACAGATACGCAGTATTTT. Translated, it gives CAISESGGTGGRTDTQYF.

The rearrangement joins TRBV4-1 to TRBJ1-2, with D possibly TRBD1 on 6 matching bases. V lost 0 bases, J lost 7 bases, and 15 bases lay in between. Germline values: CDR1 MGHRA, CDR2 YSYEKL. This CDR3 spans 15 amino acids. The CDR3 DNA is TGCGCCAGCAGCCAAGAAAGGGAGGGGGTTGGTGGCTACACCTTC. Translated: CASSQEREGVGGYTF.

The chain uses TRBV6-5 and TRBJ1-5, with TRBD1 matching over 7 bases. The CDR3 contains 14 residues. With 0 bases clipped from V and 8 bases from J, the junction kept 4 bases outside the gene matches. CDR1 is MNHEY and CDR2 is SVGAGI in the germline V gene. The CDR3 nucleotides read TGTGCCAGCAGTTACTCCCCCAGGGGGGAGCCCCAGCATTTT. Translating it yields CASSYSPRGEPQHF.

The gene calls are TRBV19 and TRBJ2-2, with D possibly being TRBD1 (5 bases). Trimming left V 2 bases short and J 3 bases short, with 7 bases between. Germline loops: CDR1 LNHDA, CDR2 SQIVND (reference sequence). The CDR3 contains 14 residues. CDR3 region: CASSIQGDTGELFF. The DNA of the CDR3 is TGTGCCAGTAGTATACAGGGTGACACCGGGGAGCTGTTTTTT.

CDR3 in amino acids: CSADRGHAFF. CDR3 in DNA: TGCAGTGCGGACAGGGGGCACGCTTTCTTT. This chain joins TRBV20-1 and TRBJ1-1, with 11 nucleotides matching TRBD1. Trimming removed 6 bases from V and 11 bases from J; junction bases left unmatched: 2. The CDR3 is 10 residues long. CDR1 DFQATT and CDR2 SNEGSKA come from the germline V gene (reference sequence).

The chain joins TRBV7-9 to TRBJ2-1, with 10 bases that match TRBD1. The CDR3 contains 16 residues. Germline-derived CDR1 and CDR2 are SEHNR and FQNEAQ (reference sequence). With V trimmed by 5 bases and J by 5 bases, 9 bases remained unmatched. The CDR3: CASSGRRQGANNEQFF. The CDR3 region has the DNA TGTGCCAGCAGCGGGAGGAGACAGGGGGCCAACAATGAGCAGTTCTTC.